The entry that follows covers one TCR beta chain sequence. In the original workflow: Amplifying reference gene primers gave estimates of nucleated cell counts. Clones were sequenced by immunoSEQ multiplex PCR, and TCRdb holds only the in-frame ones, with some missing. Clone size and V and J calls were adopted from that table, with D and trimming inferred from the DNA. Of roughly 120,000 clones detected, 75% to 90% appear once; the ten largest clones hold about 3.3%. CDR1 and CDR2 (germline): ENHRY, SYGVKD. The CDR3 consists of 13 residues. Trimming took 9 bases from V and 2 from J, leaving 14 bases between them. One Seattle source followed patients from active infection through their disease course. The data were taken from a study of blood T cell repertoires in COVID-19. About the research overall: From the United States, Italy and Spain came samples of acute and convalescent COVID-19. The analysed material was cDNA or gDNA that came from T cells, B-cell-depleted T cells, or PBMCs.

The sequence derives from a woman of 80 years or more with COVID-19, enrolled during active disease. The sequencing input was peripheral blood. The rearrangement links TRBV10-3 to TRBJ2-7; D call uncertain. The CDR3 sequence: CAMQSSLAYEQYF. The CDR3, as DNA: TGTGCCATGCAAAGTAGCCTAGCCTACGAGCAGTACTTC.